The entry that follows covers one T cell receptor (beta chain) sequence. Germline V gene data show CDR1 as SGHNT and CDR2 as YYREEE (reference sequence). This CDR3 has 14 amino acids. V lost 4 bases to trimming and J lost 4 bases; unmatched junction nucleotides: 4. The method was immunoSEQ multiplex PCR; TCRdb's version includes in-frame clones alone and lacks a portion of them. Here the sample spans 160,000 or so clones, more than 85% being singletons. This entry belongs to a study of control samples from healthy donors and cancer patients. The chain has TRBV5-4 and TRBJ2-7; 11 positions match TRBD1. This TCR was sampled from a man aged 50-59 years in good health. Sequencing was carried out using blood. The CDR3 loop reads CASSAGTGGYEQYF. In DNA form, the CDR3 reads TGTGCCAGCAGCGCCGGGACAGGGGGGTACGAGCAGTACTTC.